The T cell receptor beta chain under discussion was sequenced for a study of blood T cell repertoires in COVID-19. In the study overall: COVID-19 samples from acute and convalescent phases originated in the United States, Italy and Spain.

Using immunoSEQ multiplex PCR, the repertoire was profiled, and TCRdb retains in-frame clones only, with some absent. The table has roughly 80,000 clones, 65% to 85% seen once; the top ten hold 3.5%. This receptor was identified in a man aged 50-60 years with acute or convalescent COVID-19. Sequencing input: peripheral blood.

CDR3 protein: CATSRDASTSGAYEQYF. The CDR3 DNA is TGTGCCACCAGCAGAGACGCCTCCACAAGCGGGGCCTACGAGCAGTACTTC. The rearrangement links TRBV15 to TRBJ2-7; TRBD2 matches 7 bases. CDR3 length: 17 amino acids. V lost 0 bases and J lost 2; bases outside the gene matches: 10. Germline lookup yields CDR1 LNHNV and CDR2 YYDKDF (reference sequence). Full variable domain (outside the CDR3, taken from reference TRBV15 and TRBJ2-7): DAMVIQNPRYQVTQFGKPVTLSCSQTLNHNVMYWYQQKSSQAPKLLFHYYDKDFNNEADTPDNFQSRRPNTSFCFLDIRSPGLGDTAMYLCATSRDASTSGAYEQYFGPGTRLTVT.